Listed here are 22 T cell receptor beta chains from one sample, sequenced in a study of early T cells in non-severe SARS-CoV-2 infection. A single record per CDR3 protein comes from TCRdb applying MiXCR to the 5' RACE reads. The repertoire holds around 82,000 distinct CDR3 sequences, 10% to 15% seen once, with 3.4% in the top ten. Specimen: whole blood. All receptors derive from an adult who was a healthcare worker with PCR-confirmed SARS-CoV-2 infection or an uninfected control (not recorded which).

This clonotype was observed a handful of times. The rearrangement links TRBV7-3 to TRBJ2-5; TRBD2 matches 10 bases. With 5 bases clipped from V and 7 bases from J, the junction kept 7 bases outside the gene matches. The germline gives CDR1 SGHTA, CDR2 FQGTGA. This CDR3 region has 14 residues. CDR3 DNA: TGTGCCAGCAGCGGAGCGGGAGGGCCGAGGACCCAGTACTTC. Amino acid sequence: CASSGAGGPRTQYF.

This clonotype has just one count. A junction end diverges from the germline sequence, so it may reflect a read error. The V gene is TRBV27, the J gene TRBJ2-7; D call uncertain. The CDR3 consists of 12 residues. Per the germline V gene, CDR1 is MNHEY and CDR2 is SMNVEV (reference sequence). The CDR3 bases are TGTGCCAGCAGTTTTGAGAACTACGTGCAGTACTTC. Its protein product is CASSFENYVQYF.

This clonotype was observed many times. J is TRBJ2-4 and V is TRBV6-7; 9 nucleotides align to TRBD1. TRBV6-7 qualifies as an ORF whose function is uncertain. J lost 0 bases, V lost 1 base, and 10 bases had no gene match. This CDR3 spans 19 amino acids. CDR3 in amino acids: CASSYCRDRVDLAKNIQYF. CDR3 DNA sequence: TGTGCCAGCAGTTACTGCCGGGACAGGGTGGATTTAGCCAAAAACATTCAGTACTTC.

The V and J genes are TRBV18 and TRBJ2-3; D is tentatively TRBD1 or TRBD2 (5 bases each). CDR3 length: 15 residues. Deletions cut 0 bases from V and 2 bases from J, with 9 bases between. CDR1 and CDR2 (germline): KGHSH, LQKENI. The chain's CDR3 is CASSPPGTTTDTQYF. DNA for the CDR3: TGTGCCAGCTCACCACCGGGGACGACCACAGATACGCAGTATTTT.

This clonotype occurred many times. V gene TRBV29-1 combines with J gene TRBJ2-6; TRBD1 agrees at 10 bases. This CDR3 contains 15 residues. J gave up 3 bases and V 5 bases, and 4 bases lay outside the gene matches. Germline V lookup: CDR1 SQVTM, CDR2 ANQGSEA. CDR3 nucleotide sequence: TGCAGCGTTAGACAGGGGGCGCGTGGGGCCAACGTCCTGACTTTC. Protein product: CSVRQGARGANVLTF.

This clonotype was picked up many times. DNA of the CDR3: TGTGCCAGCAGTTTCGGGGGGCCCTACGAGCAGTACTTC. Translating it yields CASSFGGPYEQYF. This chain uses TRBV12-3 or TRBV12-4 with TRBJ2-7; a weak D match, TRBD2 (7 bases). This CDR3 region has 13 residues. The V gene lost 3 bases and the J gene lost 2 bases, with 8 bases spanning the gap.

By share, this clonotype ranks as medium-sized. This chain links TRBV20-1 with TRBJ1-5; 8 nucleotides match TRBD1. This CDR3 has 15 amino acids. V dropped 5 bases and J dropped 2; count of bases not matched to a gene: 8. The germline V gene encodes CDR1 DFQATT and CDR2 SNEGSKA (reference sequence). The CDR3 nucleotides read TGCAGTGCTCAGAAGGGGACAGGAGGCAATCAGCCCCAGCATTTT. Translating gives CSAQKGTGGNQPQHF.

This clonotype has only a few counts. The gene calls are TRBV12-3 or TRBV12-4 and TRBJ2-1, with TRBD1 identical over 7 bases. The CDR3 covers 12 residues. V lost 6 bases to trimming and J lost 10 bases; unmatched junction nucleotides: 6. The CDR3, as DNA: TGTGCCAGCAGGCCGGGACAGCGGGAGCAGTTCTTC. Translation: CASRPGQREQFF.

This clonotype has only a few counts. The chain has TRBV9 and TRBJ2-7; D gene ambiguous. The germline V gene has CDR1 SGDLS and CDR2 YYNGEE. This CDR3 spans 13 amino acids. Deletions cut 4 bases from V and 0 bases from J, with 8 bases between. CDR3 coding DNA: TGTGCCAGCAGCCCCCTAAGCTCCTACGAGCAGTACTTC. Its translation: CASSPLSSYEQYF.

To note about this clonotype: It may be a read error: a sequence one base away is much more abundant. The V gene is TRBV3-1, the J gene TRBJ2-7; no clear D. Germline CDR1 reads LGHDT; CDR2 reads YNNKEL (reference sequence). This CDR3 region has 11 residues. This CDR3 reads CTSSQMREQYF. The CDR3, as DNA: TGTACCAGCAGCCAAATGAGGGAGCAGTACTTC.

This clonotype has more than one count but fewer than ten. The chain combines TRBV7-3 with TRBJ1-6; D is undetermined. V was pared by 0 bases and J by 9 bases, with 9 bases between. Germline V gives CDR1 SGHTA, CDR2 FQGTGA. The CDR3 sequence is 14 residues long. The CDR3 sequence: CASSLTLIGSPLHF. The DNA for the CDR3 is TGTGCCAGCAGCTTAACCCTTATCGGTTCACCCCTCCACTTT.

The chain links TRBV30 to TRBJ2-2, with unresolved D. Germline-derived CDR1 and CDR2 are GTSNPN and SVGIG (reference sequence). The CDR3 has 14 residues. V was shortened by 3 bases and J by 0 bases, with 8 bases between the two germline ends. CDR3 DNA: TGTGCCTGGAGGCTACACACGAACACCGGGGAGCTGTTTTTT. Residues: CAWRLHTNTGELFF.

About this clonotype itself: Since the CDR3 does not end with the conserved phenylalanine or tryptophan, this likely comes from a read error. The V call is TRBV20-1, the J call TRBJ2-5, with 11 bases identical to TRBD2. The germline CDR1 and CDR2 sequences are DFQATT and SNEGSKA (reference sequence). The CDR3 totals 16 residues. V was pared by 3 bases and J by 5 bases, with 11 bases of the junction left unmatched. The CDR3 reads CSASPRTSGYLETQYS. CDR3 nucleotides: TGCAGTGCTAGTCCACGGACTAGCGGGTACTTGGAGACCCAGTACTCC.

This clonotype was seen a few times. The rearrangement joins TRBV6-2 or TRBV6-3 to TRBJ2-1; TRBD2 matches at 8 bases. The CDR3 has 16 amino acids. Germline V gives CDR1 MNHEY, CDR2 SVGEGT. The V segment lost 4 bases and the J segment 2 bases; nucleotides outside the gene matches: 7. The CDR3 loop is CASSFDYSGTYNEQFF. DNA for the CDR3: TGTGCCAGCAGTTTTGACTATAGCGGGACCTACAATGAGCAGTTCTTC.

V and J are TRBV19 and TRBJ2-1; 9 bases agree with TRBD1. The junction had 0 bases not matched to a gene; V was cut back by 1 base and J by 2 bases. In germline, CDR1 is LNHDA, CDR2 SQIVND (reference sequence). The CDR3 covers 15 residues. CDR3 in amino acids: CASSIGTGAYNEQFF. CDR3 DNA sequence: TGTGCCAGTAGTATAGGGACAGGGGCCTACAATGAGCAGTTCTTC.

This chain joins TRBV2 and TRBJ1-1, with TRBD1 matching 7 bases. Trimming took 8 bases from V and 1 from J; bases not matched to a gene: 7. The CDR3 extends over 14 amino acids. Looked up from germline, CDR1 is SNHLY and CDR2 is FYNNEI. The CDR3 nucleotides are TGTGCCAGCGGGGGACAGTTTTCGAACACTGAAGCTTTCTTT. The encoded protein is CASGGQFSNTEAFF. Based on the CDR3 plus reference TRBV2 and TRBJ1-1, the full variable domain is EPEVTQTPSHQVTQMGQEVILRCVPISNHLYFYWYRQILGQKVEFLVSFYNNEISEKSEIFDDQFSVERPDGSNFTLKIRSTKLEDSAMYFCASGGQFSNTEAFFGQGTRLTVV.

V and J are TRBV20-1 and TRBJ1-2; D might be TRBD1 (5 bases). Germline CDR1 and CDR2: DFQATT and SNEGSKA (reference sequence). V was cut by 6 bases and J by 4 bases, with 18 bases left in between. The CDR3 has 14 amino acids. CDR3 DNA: TGCAGTGCGGCCACATCCAGGGAAGGCTATGGCTACACCTTC. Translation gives CSAATSREGYGYTF.

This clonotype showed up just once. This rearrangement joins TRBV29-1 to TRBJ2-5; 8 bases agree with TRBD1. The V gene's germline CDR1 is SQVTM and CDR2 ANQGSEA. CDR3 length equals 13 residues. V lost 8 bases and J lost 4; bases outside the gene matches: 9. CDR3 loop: CSPRTGLGETQYF. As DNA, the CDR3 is TGCAGCCCCCGGACAGGGCTAGGAGAGACCCAGTACTTC.

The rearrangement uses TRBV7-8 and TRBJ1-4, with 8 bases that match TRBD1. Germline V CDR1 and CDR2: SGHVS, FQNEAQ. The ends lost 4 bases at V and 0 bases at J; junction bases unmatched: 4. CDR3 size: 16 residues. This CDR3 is CASSSGTGATNEKLFF. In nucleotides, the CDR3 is TGTGCCAGCAGCTCCGGGACAGGAGCAACTAATGAAAAACTGTTTTTT. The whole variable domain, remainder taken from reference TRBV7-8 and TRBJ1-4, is GAGVSQSPRYKVAKRGQDVALRCDPISGHVSLFWYQQALGQGPEFLTYFQNEAQLDKSGLPSDRFFAERPEGSVSTLKIQRTQQEDSAVYLCASSSGTGATNEKLFFGSGTQLSVL.

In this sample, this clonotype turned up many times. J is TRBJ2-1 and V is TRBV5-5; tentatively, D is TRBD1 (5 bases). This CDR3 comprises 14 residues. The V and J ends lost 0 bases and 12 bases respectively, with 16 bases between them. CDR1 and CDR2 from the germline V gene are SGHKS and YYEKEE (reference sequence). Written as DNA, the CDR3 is TGTGCCAGCAGCTTGGGGGGCGCGGTCGCCCTGCAGTTCTTC. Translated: CASSLGGAVALQFF.

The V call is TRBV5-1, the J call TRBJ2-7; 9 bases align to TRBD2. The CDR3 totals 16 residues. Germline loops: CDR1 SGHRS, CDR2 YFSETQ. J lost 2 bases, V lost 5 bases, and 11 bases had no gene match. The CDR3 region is CASSNAQTSGTYEQYF. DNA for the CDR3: TGCGCCAGCAGTAATGCCCAGACTAGCGGTACCTACGAGCAGTACTTC.

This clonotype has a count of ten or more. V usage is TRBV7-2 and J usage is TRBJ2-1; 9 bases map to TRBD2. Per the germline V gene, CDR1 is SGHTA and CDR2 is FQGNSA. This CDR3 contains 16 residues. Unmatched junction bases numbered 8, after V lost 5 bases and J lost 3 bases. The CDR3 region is CASSLEVAGDYNEQFF. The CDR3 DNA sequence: TGTGCCAGCAGCCTAGAGGTAGCGGGAGACTACAATGAGCAGTTCTTC.